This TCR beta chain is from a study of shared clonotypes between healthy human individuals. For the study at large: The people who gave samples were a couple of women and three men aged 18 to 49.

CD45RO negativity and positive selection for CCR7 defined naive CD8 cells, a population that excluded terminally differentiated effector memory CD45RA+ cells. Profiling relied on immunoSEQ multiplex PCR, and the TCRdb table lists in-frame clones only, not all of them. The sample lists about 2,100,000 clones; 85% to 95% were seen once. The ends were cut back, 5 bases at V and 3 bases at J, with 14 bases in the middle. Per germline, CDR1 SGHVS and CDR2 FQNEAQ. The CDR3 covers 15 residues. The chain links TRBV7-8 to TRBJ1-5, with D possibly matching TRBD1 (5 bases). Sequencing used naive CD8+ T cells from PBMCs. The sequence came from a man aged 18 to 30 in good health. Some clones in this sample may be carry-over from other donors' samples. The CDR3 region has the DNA TGTGCCAGCAGCGCAGACAGTAGCATCAATCAGCCCCAGCATTTT. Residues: CASSADSSINQPQHF.